The 25 T cell receptor beta chains reported below all come from one sample, sequenced in a study of cytomegalovirus exposure and HLA in healthy donors. Profiled with immunoSEQ multiplex PCR; TCRdb holds only in-frame clones, not every one. This repertoire shows a few hundred thousand clones, roughly 88% found once; its top ten account for about 0.96%. What was sequenced was PBMCs. The receptors were sampled from a man under 40 in good health and CMV-seronegative.

This clone was seen more than once but under ten times. This rearrangement joins TRBV5-1 to TRBJ1-5, with D maybe TRBD1 (5 bases). Germline V gene data show CDR1 as SGHRS and CDR2 as YFSETQ. The CDR3 runs 17 residues. V lost 8 bases and J lost 9, with 30 bases in between. The CDR3 is CARVKTGGRPSWGPQHF. DNA of the CDR3: TGCGCCAGGGTAAAAACAGGCGGCCGCCCCTCGTGGGGGCCCCAGCATTTT.

The genes are TRBV27 and TRBJ1-1, with 12 bases that match TRBD1. Germline CDR1 reads MNHEY; CDR2 reads SMNVEV (reference sequence). The trim removed 5 bases at V and 5 bases at J, leaving 12 bases unmatched. The length of the CDR3 is 17 residues. The CDR3 nucleotides are TGTGCCAGCAGTCCCTCCGGGACAGGGGGCTCCAAGACTGAAGCTTTCTTT. This translates into CASSPSGTGGSKTEAFF.

The chain couples TRBV5-1 to TRBJ1-1, with unresolved D. The germline gives CDR1 SGHRS, CDR2 YFSETQ. V lost 3 bases and J 3 bases, leaving 27 bases between the germline ends. The CDR3 contains 19 residues. The CDR3: CASSYAHTAPTREHTEAFF. The CDR3 DNA sequence: TGCGCCAGCAGCTACGCTCACACTGCGCCGACCCGGGAACACACTGAAGCTTTCTTT.

The chain recombines TRBV5-1 with TRBJ1-2; D gene uncertain. CDR3 length: 14 residues. The germline CDR1 and CDR2 sequences are SGHRS and YFSETQ. V was pared by 4 bases and J by 8 bases, with 18 bases between. The CDR3 bases are TGCGCCAGCAGCACTGCCGGAGGAGGTGAGGGCTACACCTTC. This translates into CASSTAGGGEGYTF.

V and J are TRBV15 and TRBJ2-5; D may be TRBD1 (5 bases). The V and J ends lost 0 bases and 5 bases respectively, with 13 bases between them. There are 15 residues in the CDR3. Germline CDR1 LNHNV, CDR2 YYDKDF (reference sequence). This CDR3 reads CATSREGSGRETQYF. The CDR3 nucleotides read TGTGCCACCAGCAGAGAGGGGTCAGGGCGCGAGACCCAGTACTTC.

This clone has just one count. The chain combines TRBV5-4 with TRBJ2-7, with 9 nucleotides matching TRBD1. From germline, CDR1 is SGHNT and CDR2 YYREEE (reference sequence). With 2 bases clipped from V and 6 bases from J, the junction kept 18 bases outside the gene matches. The CDR3 length is 18 residues. The DNA for the CDR3 is TGTGCCAGCAGCTTCTACCGGGACAGGGACCCCTATAGGGTCGAGCAGTACTTC. Residues: CASSFYRDRDPYRVEQYF.

The chain employs TRBV6-1 and TRBJ1-2, with D possibly being TRBD1 (6 bases). Germline V lookup: CDR1 MNHNS, CDR2 SASEGT. Trimming removed 2 bases at V and 8 bases at J, with 12 bases between. This CDR3 contains 13 residues. CDR3 sequence: CASSEQGLRGYTF. CDR3 in DNA: TGTGCCAGCAGTGAACAGGGGCTTCGAGGCTACACCTTC.

This clone was seen once. This rearrangement joins TRBV6-5 to TRBJ1-2, with 9 bases identical to TRBD1. CDR3 size: 13 residues. Trimming at V came to 5 bases and at J to 7 bases, leaving 5 bases not matched to a gene. Germline CDR1 MNHEY, CDR2 SVGAGI. The CDR3 sequence: CASSVQGASGYTF. The DNA for the CDR3 is TGTGCCAGCAGTGTACAGGGGGCTTCTGGCTACACCTTC.

This chain uses TRBV5-1 with TRBJ2-7, with a weak D call TRBD2 (6 bases). Trimming stripped 3 bases from V and 7 bases from J, with 17 bases between. The CDR3 is 14 amino acids. Germline loops: CDR1 SGHRS, CDR2 YFSETQ. Here the CDR3 reads CASSSPGLGVEQYF. CDR3 DNA sequence: TGCGCCAGCAGCTCCCCGGGACTGGGAGTTGAGCAGTACTTC. Full variable domain (outside the CDR3, taken from reference TRBV5-1 and TRBJ2-7): KAGVTQTPRYLIKTRGQQVTLSCSPISGHRSVSWYQQTPGQGLQFLFEYFSETQRNKGNFPGRFSGRQFSNSRSEMNVSTLELGDSALYLCASSSPGLGVEQYFGPGTRLTVT.

The chain couples TRBV18 to TRBJ2-4; D perhaps matches TRBD1 (6 bases). CDR1 is KGHSH and CDR2 is LQKENI in the germline V gene. V was clipped by 0 bases and J by 9 bases, with 18 bases between them. CDR3 length equals 16 residues. The CDR3 DNA is TGTGCCAGCTCACCACCGGAAGATCCCAGGGGAGCCATTCAGTACTTC. Residues: CASSPPEDPRGAIQYF.

The rearrangement uses TRBV7-8 and TRBJ1-2, with D possibly being TRBD1 (5 bases). V was cut by 4 bases and J by 6 bases, with 12 bases left in between. CDR1 is SGHVS and CDR2 is FQNEAQ in the germline V gene. The CDR3 sequence is 13 residues long. The CDR3 nucleotides are TGTGCCAGCAGCTCAGGGTTGTTCAATGGCTACACCTTC. It yields the protein CASSSGLFNGYTF. The full variable domain, completed using reference TRBV7-8 and TRBJ1-2, is GAGVSQSPRYKVAKRGQDVALRCDPISGHVSLFWYQQALGQGPEFLTYFQNEAQLDKSGLPSDRFFAERPEGSVSTLKIQRTQQEDSAVYLCASSSGLFNGYTFGSGTRLTVV.

This chain connects TRBV5-1 to TRBJ1-2; 9 bases are a match to TRBD1. Germline-derived CDR1 and CDR2 are SGHRS and YFSETQ. Trimming cost V 4 bases and J 6 bases; bases outside gene matches: 10. This CDR3 region has 15 residues. The CDR3 region is CASSLPGTGWDGYTF. The DNA of the CDR3 is TGCGCCAGCAGCCTACCCGGGACAGGGTGGGATGGCTACACCTTC.

This chain joins TRBV19 and TRBJ1-6; maybe TRBD1 (6 bases). The CDR3 sequence is 17 residues long. CDR1 LNHDA and CDR2 SQIVND come from the germline V gene (reference sequence). V was cut by 0 bases and J by 14 bases, with 23 bases left in between. DNA for the CDR3: TGTGCCAGTAGTATAGATCTCCGGGACACGGCTGGTCTGGCCCTCCACTTT. Translated, it gives CASSIDLRDTAGLALHF.

The chain carries TRBV6-5 and TRBJ2-5; the match to TRBD2 covers 7 bases. This CDR3 is built from 15 residues. Unmatched junction bases numbered 9, after V lost 6 bases and J lost 2 bases. Germline CDR1 is MNHEY and CDR2 is SVGAGI. The DNA of the CDR3 is TGTGCCAGCAGCAGCGGGACTGCATTACAAGAGACCCAGTACTTC. It codes for CASSSGTALQETQYF.

This rearrangement joins TRBV7-2 to TRBJ1-5; D perhaps matches TRBD1 (6 bases). This CDR3 region has 15 residues. Trimming cost V 5 bases and J 0 bases, with 11 bases left between them. Per germline, CDR1 SGHTA and CDR2 FQGNSA. The CDR3 DNA sequence: TGTGCCAGCAGCCGGCGGACAGTTAGCAATCAGCCCCAGCATTTT. Its protein product is CASSRRTVSNQPQHF.

The chain couples TRBV5-6 to TRBJ2-3; tentatively, D is TRBD1 (5 bases). The CDR3 spans 16 residues. Trimming stripped 0 bases from V and 2 bases from J, with 13 bases between. Germline CDR1 and CDR2: SGHDT and YYEEEE. The CDR3 DNA follows: TGTGCCAGCAGCTTGGAGGCCAGGGAATTCACAGATACGCAGTATTTT. Translating it yields CASSLEAREFTDTQYF.

The chain carries TRBV7-2 and TRBJ2-3, with 11 bases identical to TRBD2. CDR1 and CDR2 from the germline V gene are SGHTA and FQGNSA. Trimming cost V 2 bases and J 0 bases; bases outside gene matches: 7. The CDR3 runs to 18 residues. This CDR3 reads CASSLRLAGGVSTDTQYF. The CDR3 bases are TGTGCCAGCAGCTTAAGGCTAGCGGGGGGAGTCAGCACAGATACGCAGTATTTT.

The gene calls are TRBV7-8 and TRBJ1-2; D is uncertain. This CDR3 spans 16 amino acids. Trimming removed 0 bases from V and 3 bases from J, with 14 bases in between. The V gene's germline CDR1 is SGHVS and CDR2 FQNEAQ. The CDR3 sequence is CASSLAQVPLHYGYTF. CDR3 sequence (DNA): TGTGCCAGCAGCTTAGCCCAGGTTCCCCTTCACTATGGCTACACCTTC. Full variable domain (missing parts from reference TRBV7-8 and TRBJ1-2): GAGVSQSPRYKVAKRGQDVALRCDPISGHVSLFWYQQALGQGPEFLTYFQNEAQLDKSGLPSDRFFAERPEGSVSTLKIQRTQQEDSAVYLCASSLAQVPLHYGYTFGSGTRLTVV.

This clone showed up just once. The chain joins TRBV2 to TRBJ2-5, with 7 bases identical to TRBD2. V was pared by 2 bases and J by 4 bases, with 16 bases of the junction left unmatched. Per the germline V gene, CDR1 is SNHLY and CDR2 is FYNNEI. The CDR3 consists of 18 residues. CDR3 residues: CASSERPRGGGVRETQYF. The DNA of the CDR3 is TGTGCCAGCAGTGAACGCCCGAGGGGCGGGGGAGTGCGAGAGACCCAGTACTTC.

This clone turned up a few times. The chain combines TRBV7-2 with TRBJ1-6, with TRBD1 matching over 7 bases. CDR3 length: 15 amino acids. From germline, CDR1 is SGHTA and CDR2 FQGNSA. The junction had 3 bases not matched to a gene; V was cut back by 2 bases and J by 5 bases. For the CDR3, the DNA is TGTGCCAGCAGCTTAACCGGGACAGATAATTCACCCCTCCACTTT. Protein: CASSLTGTDNSPLHF.

This rearrangement joins TRBV4-3 to TRBJ2-7, with D maybe TRBD1 (5 bases). V was trimmed by 1 base and J by 2 bases, leaving 12 bases between them. The CDR3 sequence is 15 residues long. Germline CDR1 LGHNA, CDR2 YSLEER. The CDR3 nucleotides are TGCGCCAGCAGCCAAGTGAAAGGGGTTACCTACGAGCAGTACTTC. Translated: CASSQVKGVTYEQYF.

The V and J genes are TRBV2 and TRBJ1-2, with 7 bases matching TRBD1. Germline V gives CDR1 SNHLY, CDR2 FYNNEI. V lost 6 bases and J lost 0; bases outside the gene matches: 10. CDR3 length: 16 amino acids. CDR3 sequence reads: CASRTTGDLTNYGYTF. The CDR3 DNA reads as TGTGCCAGCAGAACCACAGGGGACCTTACTAACTATGGCTACACCTTC.

V and J are TRBV11-2 and TRBJ2-7; 10 bases fit TRBD2. The CDR3 contains 13 residues. Germline CDR1 and CDR2: SGHAT and FQNNGV. With 6 bases clipped from V and 7 bases from J, the junction kept 6 bases outside the gene matches. The CDR3 sequence: CASRVAGGWEQYF. CDR3 nucleotides: TGTGCCAGCAGGGTAGCGGGGGGCTGGGAGCAGTACTTC.

This clone was observed a few times. The rearrangement joins TRBV19 to TRBJ1-5; maybe TRBD1 (6 bases). V gave up 5 bases and J gave up 7 bases, with 18 bases separating them. CDR3 size: 15 residues. Germline V gene lookup returns CDR1 LNHDA and CDR2 SQIVND (reference sequence). The DNA for the CDR3 is TGTGCCAGTAGTCCACAGGGTGGGTTGGGACAGCCCCAGCATTTT. Translated: CASSPQGGLGQPQHF. Variable domain in full (rest from reference TRBV19 and TRBJ1-5): DGGITQSPKYLFRKEGQNVTLSCEQNLNHDAMYWYRQDPGQGLRLIYYSQIVNDFQKGDIAEGYSVSREKKESFPLTVTSAQKNPTAFYLCASSPQGGLGQPQHFGDGTRLSIL.

This clone was recorded a few times. The rearrangement uses TRBV2 and TRBJ1-1; no reliable D call. Trimming took off 4 bases at V and 0 bases at J, with 6 bases between the two ends. Per the germline V gene, CDR1 is SNHLY and CDR2 is FYNNEI. The CDR3 extends over 13 amino acids. CDR3 amino acids: CASSVQMNTEAFF. The DNA of the CDR3 is TGTGCCAGCAGTGTTCAGATGAACACTGAAGCTTTCTTT.